These 9 T cell receptor beta chains originate from one sample sequenced in a study of blood T cell repertoires in COVID-19. The table came from immunoSEQ multiplex PCR; TCRdb's copy has only in-frame clones and leaves some out. Counted here are 100,000 or so clones, roughly 80% occurring once; the ten biggest clones make up 24%. Sequenced: peripheral blood. Source of these receptors: a human donor in a cohort sampled during active COVID-19.

The chain links TRBV7-2 to TRBJ2-1; D possibly corresponds to TRBD2 (7 bases). Per the germline V gene, CDR1 is SGHTA and CDR2 is FQGNSA. The CDR3 has 18 residues. Trimming removed 2 bases from V and 1 base from J, with 18 bases in between. The CDR3 spells CASSLRGLGEGSYNEQFF. The CDR3 DNA is TGTGCCAGCAGCTTAAGGGGGTTGGGGGAGGGGTCCTACAATGAGCAGTTCTTC.

The rearrangement joins TRBV18 to TRBJ2-1; unclear D gene. V lost 5 bases to trimming and J lost 7 bases, with 24 bases between them. The CDR3 totals 17 residues. Germline-derived CDR1 and CDR2 are KGHSH and LQKENI. The CDR3 is CASSLESSSQTKNEQFF. The CDR3 nucleotides are TGTGCCAGCTCATTGGAGTCATCGTCCCAGACGAAAAATGAGCAGTTCTTC.

The rearrangement joins TRBV24-1 to TRBJ2-7; possibly TRBD1 for D (5 bases). The CDR3 consists of 15 residues. The V end was cut by 0 bases, the J end by 3 bases, with 11 bases between. Germline V gene lookup returns CDR1 KGHDR and CDR2 SFDVKD. CDR3 protein: CATSDLVTVVYEQYF. CDR3 sequence (DNA): TGTGCCACCAGTGATTTGGTGACAGTGGTCTACGAGCAGTACTTC.

The V call is TRBV24-1, the J call TRBJ2-3; 13 bases map to TRBD2. Germline values: CDR1 KGHDR, CDR2 SFDVKD. The CDR3 has 20 amino acids. The junction had 12 bases not matched to a gene; V was cut back by 3 bases and J by 1 base. This CDR3 reads CATSDPPGLAGQGGTDTQYF. For the CDR3, the DNA is TGTGCCACCAGTGATCCCCCGGGACTAGCGGGGCAAGGTGGCACAGATACGCAGTATTTT.

The rearrangement uses TRBV9 and TRBJ1-3; D might be TRBD1 (6 bases). The ends were cut back, 4 bases at V and 7 bases at J, with 18 bases in the middle. There are 15 residues in the CDR3. CDR1 and CDR2 from the germline V gene are SGDLS and YYNGEE. CDR3 sequence: CASSHLESRGNTIYF. CDR3 in DNA: TGTGCCAGCAGCCACCTAGAGAGTAGGGGGAACACCATATATTTT.

This chain uses TRBV9 with TRBJ2-5; TRBD1 matches at 8 bases. V lost 0 bases and J lost 0; bases outside the gene matches: 4. CDR3 length: 16 residues. CDR1 is SGDLS and CDR2 is YYNGEE in the germline V gene. In DNA form, the CDR3 reads TGTGCCAGCAGCGTAGGGGACAGGACGTACCAAGAGACCCAGTACTTC. Residues: CASSVGDRTYQETQYF. Complete variable domain (other parts from reference TRBV9 and TRBJ2-5): DSGVTQTPKHLITATGQRVTLRCSPRSGDLSVYWYQQSLDQGLQFLIQYYNGEERAKGNILERFSAQQFPDLHSELNLSSLELGDSALYFCASSVGDRTYQETQYFGPGTRLLVL.

The rearrangement uses TRBV7-9 and TRBJ1-4; possible D gene TRBD1, 6 bases. Per the germline V gene, CDR1 is SEHNR and CDR2 is FQNEAQ (reference sequence). CDR3 length: 13 residues. The ends were cut back, 1 base at V and 8 bases at J, with 8 bases in the middle. The CDR3 DNA is TGTGCCAGCAGCTTAGAGGGACAAGAAAAACTGTTTTTT. Amino acid sequence: CASSLEGQEKLFF.

This chain links TRBV18 with TRBJ1-1; TRBD1 is a possible D gene (5 bases). The CDR3 extends over 14 amino acids. The germline gives CDR1 KGHSH, CDR2 LQKENI. Deletions cut 4 bases from V and 5 bases from J, with 14 bases between. CDR3 sequence reads: CASSQGLGGTEAFF. CDR3 coding DNA: TGTGCCAGCTCACAGGGGCTGGGGGGGACTGAAGCTTTCTTT.

The V call is TRBV29-1, the J call TRBJ2-3; D is unclear. Germline CDR1 reads SQVTM; CDR2 reads ANQGSEA. V shed 4 bases and J shed 1 base, with 6 bases lying between them. CDR3 length: 12 residues. The CDR3 here is CSVVSGTDTQYF. CDR3 sequence (DNA): TGCAGCGTTGTCAGCGGCACAGATACGCAGTATTTT.